The 2 T cell receptor beta chains presented below share a single source sample, sequenced in a study of vaccination effects on CD4 cells after COVID-19. With the ViraFEST assay, the study expanded antigen-specific CD4+ T cells using viral peptide pools, then sequenced them. Following 10 days of culture, CD4+ T cells were isolated. Participants received two doses of either the BNT162b2 or mRNA-1273 vaccine. Antigens of these TCRs are unknown. This table comes from immunoSEQ multiplex PCR, and its TCRdb copy is limited to in-frame clones, with some not included. The sample shows some 70,000 clones, about 86% of them seen only once. Here the sequenced sample was CD4+ T cells from PBMCs cultured with HCoV-229E spike peptides, taken after COVID-19 vaccination. The receptors here all came from a human donor who received a COVID-19 vaccine.

The rearrangement uses TRBV15 and TRBJ2-1; 10 nucleotides align to TRBD2. CDR1 is LNHNV and CDR2 is YYDKDF in the germline V gene (reference sequence). V shed 5 bases, J shed 4 bases, and the junction held 11 bases outside the gene matches. The CDR3 runs to 17 residues. The CDR3: CATSGIIAGGSYNEQFF. The DNA for the CDR3 is TGTGCCACCAGCGGGATTATAGCGGGGGGAAGTTACAATGAGCAGTTCTTC.

This clone showed up just a few times. The J gene is TRBJ1-2, the V gene TRBV30; possibly TRBD1 for D (5 bases). Trimming stripped 4 bases from V and 9 bases from J, with 18 bases between. Germline V lookup: CDR1 GTSNPN, CDR2 SVGIG (reference sequence). This CDR3 spans 13 amino acids. The CDR3 loop is CAWNMATGTSYTF. As DNA, the CDR3 is TGTGCCTGGAATATGGCGACGGGGACGAGCTACACCTTC. The whole variable domain, filled in from reference TRBV30 and TRBJ1-2, reads SQTIHQWPATLVQPVGSPLSLECTVEGTSNPNLYWYRQAAGRGLQLLFYSVGIGQISSEVPQNLSASRPQDRQFILSSKKLLLSDSGFYLCAWNMATGTSYTFGSGTRLTVV.